Sequencing of this TCR beta chain was carried out in a study of cytomegalovirus exposure and HLA in healthy donors. Notes on the study in general: When a later analysis compared HLA-associated TCR beta chains with equally common others, the HLA-associated chains turned out to be more clonally expanded and to have lower generation probabilities. For most TCR beta V segments, an earlier analysis put the productive rate at about 90% or about 30% of the time.

Comments on this clone: Its antigen remains unknown.

The PCR had 60 Vbeta and 13 Jbeta primers. Authors' processing steps: Later analysis identified around 85 million unique TCR beta chains, 10 million to 12 million shared. Clones were sequenced by immunoSEQ multiplex PCR, and TCRdb holds only the in-frame ones, with some missing. V and J calls and clone size come straight from that table; D and trimming were deduced from the DNA. Among about 73,000 clones listed, under 70% were seen once. V lost 0 bases to trimming and J lost 0 bases, with 6 bases between them. The germline V gene encodes CDR1 SGHNT and CDR2 YENEEA. The CDR3 totals 16 residues. The V call is TRBV11-3, the J call TRBJ1-6; no clear D. The clonotype was recovered from a woman aged 50 to 60 in good health and CMV-seropositive. The sequencing sample was made of PBMCs. The DNA for the CDR3 is TGTGCCAGCAGCTTAGATTGGAGCTCCTATAATTCACCCCTCCACTTT. Translated, it gives CASSLDWSSYNSPLHF. The complete variable domain, with remaining parts taken from reference TRBV11-3 and TRBJ1-6, reads EAGVVQSPRYKIIEKKQPVAFWCNPISGHNTLYWYLQNLGQGPELLIRYENEEAVDDSQLPKDRFSAERLKGVDSTLKIQPAELGDSAVYLCASSLDWSSYNSPLHFGNGTRLTVT.